Following are 4 T cell receptor beta chains from one sample sequenced in a study of cytomegalovirus exposure and HLA in healthy donors. Profiled with immunoSEQ multiplex PCR; TCRdb holds only in-frame clones, not every one. Altogether 92,000 or so clones are present, 95% to 98% being singletons, with the ten largest covering 0.78%. The source material was PBMCs. The receptors come from a young man in good health and CMV-seronegative.

This clone was seen more than once but under ten times. The chain has TRBV6-5 and TRBJ2-7; TRBD2 matches 10 bases. The CDR3 has 15 residues. Per germline, CDR1 MNHEY and CDR2 SVGAGI. V lost 5 bases to trimming and J lost 3 bases; unmatched junction nucleotides: 7. Here the CDR3 reads CASSHTRTSGYEQYF. CDR3 sequence (DNA): TGTGCCAGCAGTCACACTAGGACTAGCGGCTACGAGCAGTACTTC.

The CDR3 region is CASSEVTGRAIGYTF. CDR3 DNA sequence: TGTGCCAGCAGTGAAGTAACAGGAAGAGCTATCGGCTACACCTTC. The V call is TRBV6-1, the J call TRBJ1-2; D possibly corresponds to TRBD1 (5 bases). CDR1 is MNHNS and CDR2 is SASEGT in the germline V gene. CDR3 length: 15 amino acids. Trimming left V 1 base short and J 8 bases short, with 17 bases between.

The J gene is TRBJ1-4, the V gene TRBV6-1; TRBD1 matches 7 bases. With 6 bases clipped from V and 5 bases from J, the junction kept 6 bases outside the gene matches. The germline gives CDR1 MNHNS, CDR2 SASEGT. The CDR3 totals 14 residues. This chain's CDR3 is CASSQGVVNEKLFF. CDR3 nucleotides: TGTGCCAGCAGCCAGGGGGTGGTAAATGAAAAACTGTTTTTT.

The rearrangement uses TRBV30 and TRBJ2-2; 12 bases are a match to TRBD2. CDR3 length: 19 residues. V shed 1 base and J 3 bases; nucleotides not matched to a gene: 12. Germline V gene data show CDR1 as GTSNPN and CDR2 as SVGIG (reference sequence). This chain's CDR3 is CAWSGIASGRALDTGELFF. The DNA of the CDR3 is TGTGCCTGGAGTGGAATCGCTAGCGGGAGGGCCCTCGACACCGGGGAGCTGTTTTTT. The full variable domain, with the rest looked up from reference TRBV30 and TRBJ2-2, is SQTIHQWPATLVQPVGSPLSLECTVEGTSNPNLYWYRQAAGRGLQLLFYSVGIGQISSEVPQNLSASRPQDRQFILSSKKLLLSDSGFYLCAWSGIASGRALDTGELFFGEGSRLTVL.